The 15 T cell receptor beta chains in this list originate from one sample, sequenced in a study of CD8 T cells in ankylosing spondylitis. General study results and limits: Blood of patients with ankylosing spondylitis appeared to be characterized by a TCR beta motif of several highly homologous variants.

Their antigens are not known. From the 5' RACE reads, TCRdb called clonotypes with MiXCR, one entry per CDR3 protein. The sample lists 200,000 to 250,000 distinct CDR3 sequences, about 7.3% occurring once. The specimen sequenced was blood, either unsorted or a sorted T cell fraction (not recorded which). These receptors came from a male donor with ankylosing spondylitis.

This clonotype was observed many times. J is TRBJ2-5 and V is TRBV29-1, with TRBD1 identical over 7 bases. V was clipped by 6 bases and J by 5 bases; unmatched bases: 3. This CDR3 is 11 amino acids long. Germline CDR1 reads SQVTM; CDR2 reads ANQGSEA. CDR3 nucleotide sequence: TGCAGCGTACAGGGGTTGGAGACCCAGTACTTC. This codes for CSVQGLETQYF.

In this sample, this clonotype turned up many times. V usage is TRBV29-1 and J usage is TRBJ2-1, with no clear D. The germline V gene encodes CDR1 SQVTM and CDR2 ANQGSEA. Trimming removed 2 bases at V and 1 base at J, with 15 bases between. The CDR3 covers 16 residues. The CDR3, as DNA: TGCAGCGTTGAAAGTCGTCTGGGCGTTTCCTACAATGAGCAGTTCTTC. Residues: CSVESRLGVSYNEQFF.

This clonotype appeared many times. This chain links TRBV27 with TRBJ2-7; D gene ambiguous. V lost 0 bases, J lost 3 bases, and 18 bases lay in between. Germline CDR1 reads MNHEY; CDR2 reads SMNVEV (reference sequence). This CDR3 region has 17 residues. The CDR3 sequence is CASSLSAGAASRYEQYF. The CDR3 DNA follows: TGTGCCAGCAGTTTATCGGCAGGCGCTGCAAGTCGCTACGAGCAGTACTTC.

This clonotype was detected many times. The chain links TRBV27 to TRBJ1-1, with a weak D call TRBD1 (6 bases). This CDR3 is 15 amino acids long. V lost 4 bases, J lost 4 bases, and 16 bases lay in between. Germline V CDR1 and CDR2: MNHEY, SMNVEV (reference sequence). CDR3 protein: CASSYGGAGGTEAFF. As DNA, the CDR3 is TGTGCCAGCAGTTATGGGGGGGCTGGCGGCACTGAAGCTTTCTTT.

This clonotype was detected many times. The chain has TRBV27 and TRBJ2-2; D not resolved. The CDR3 extends over 15 amino acids. Trimming removed 3 bases from V and 7 bases from J, with 15 bases in between. The germline V gene encodes CDR1 MNHEY and CDR2 SMNVEV (reference sequence). The CDR3 loop reads CASSLAVGQVGELFF. The CDR3 DNA reads as TGTGCCAGCAGTTTGGCAGTCGGCCAGGTCGGGGAGCTGTTTTTT.

This chain connects TRBV27 to TRBJ2-2; D tentatively fits TRBD1 or TRBD2 (5 bases each). This CDR3 is 15 amino acids long. Germline V gene data show CDR1 as MNHEY and CDR2 as SMNVEV (reference sequence). With 2 bases removed from V and 2 bases from J, the gap between germline ends came to 9 bases. The CDR3: CASSLRGANTGELFF. CDR3 nucleotides: TGTGCCAGCAGTTTAAGAGGGGCCAACACCGGGGAGCTGTTTTTT.

This clonotype was seen at least ten times. The chain combines TRBV9 with TRBJ1-2, with unresolved D. Trimming took off 0 bases at V and 3 bases at J, with 15 bases between the two ends. The CDR3 contains 16 residues. The V gene's germline CDR1 is SGDLS and CDR2 YYNGEE. This CDR3 reads CASSVGSAEHYYGYTF. The DNA of the CDR3 is TGTGCCAGCAGCGTAGGTTCGGCGGAGCATTACTATGGCTACACCTTC.

This clonotype has only one observation. The genes are TRBV6-1 and TRBJ2-2; 7 bases fit TRBD1. Germline CDR1 reads MNHNS; CDR2 reads SASEGT. This CDR3 is built from 14 residues. V was pared by 7 bases and J by 0 bases, with 2 bases of the junction left unmatched. The CDR3, as DNA: TGTGCCAGCAAAGGGGGCCCGAACACCGGGGAGCTGTTTTTT. Protein product: CASKGGPNTGELFF.

The V and J genes are TRBV12-3 or TRBV12-4 and TRBJ1-5; D is ambiguous. Trimming removed 5 bases at V and 3 bases at J, with 14 bases between. This CDR3 contains 15 residues. The DNA for the CDR3 is TGTGCCAGCAGTCAAGTTCGGATGGACAATCAGCCCCAGCATTTT. As protein: CASSQVRMDNQPQHF.

This clonotype was recorded many times. The rearrangement links TRBV27 to TRBJ1-1; 11 bases map to TRBD1. Per germline, CDR1 MNHEY and CDR2 SMNVEV (reference sequence). There are 17 residues in the CDR3. V lost 7 bases, J lost 4 bases, and 14 bases stayed unmatched. The CDR3 DNA reads TGTGCCAGCACCTCCCCCGGGACAGGGGGAAGTGGCACTGAAGCTTTCTTT. It encodes CASTSPGTGGSGTEAFF.

This clonotype showed up many times. V usage is TRBV6-1 and J usage is TRBJ2-7; D unclear. The germline V and J ends were trimmed by 6 bases and 0 bases, with 18 bases remaining between them. From germline, CDR1 is MNHNS and CDR2 SASEGT. This CDR3 spans 16 amino acids. In DNA form, the CDR3 reads TGTGCCAGCAGAGCTTGGACGGCCCTAAGCTCCTACGAGCAGTACTTC. Translated, it gives CASRAWTALSSYEQYF.

This clonotype was seen at least ten times. This rearrangement joins TRBV6-4 to TRBJ2-3; a weak D match, TRBD1 (6 bases). This CDR3 is 14 amino acids long. The V and J ends lost 3 bases and 1 base respectively, with 8 bases between them. Germline V CDR1 and CDR2: MRHNA, SNTAGT. CDR3 in amino acids: CASSEAGGTDTQYF. CDR3 in DNA: TGTGCCAGCAGTGAGGCAGGGGGCACAGATACGCAGTATTTT.

In its sample, this clonotype was seen many times. The rearrangement joins TRBV18 to TRBJ2-7, with a possible D match to TRBD1 (5 bases). Germline CDR1 reads KGHSH; CDR2 reads LQKENI. The CDR3 consists of 13 residues. V lost 3 bases and J 1 base, leaving 7 bases between the germline ends. CDR3 in amino acids: CASSPDRSYEQYF. The CDR3 DNA is TGTGCCAGCTCACCCGACAGATCCTACGAGCAGTACTTC.

Many counts were recorded for this clonotype. The J gene is TRBJ2-7, the V gene TRBV20-1; 8 bases map to TRBD2. CDR3 size: 18 residues. The V segment lost 0 bases and the J segment 0 bases; nucleotides outside the gene matches: 13. Germline loops: CDR1 DFQATT, CDR2 SNEGSKA (reference sequence). CDR3 loop: CSAREGGDAGLDSYEQYF. In DNA, the CDR3 is TGCAGTGCTAGAGAAGGCGGGGATGCGGGACTAGACTCCTACGAGCAGTACTTC.

The sample holds many counts of this clonotype. The rearrangement uses TRBV29-1 and TRBJ2-7; D ambiguous. Trimming removed 4 bases from V and 2 bases from J, with 18 bases in between. The CDR3 sequence is 15 residues long. Germline CDR1 SQVTM, CDR2 ANQGSEA. Here the CDR3 DNA reads TGCAGCGTTGGAGGTTCCGGGTTCGCACCCTACGAGCAGTACTTC. Protein: CSVGGSGFAPYEQYF.